What follows describes a single TCR beta chain. What it binds is unknown. The source of the sample is a study of cytomegalovirus exposure and HLA in healthy donors. Overall study context: Prior work identified around 120 million unique TCR beta sequences in roughly 190 million T cells. Study-wide results and limits: Segments of the TCR beta V type were, in most cases, productive about 87% or about 30% of the time in an earlier analysis. With high specificity and sensitivity, the classifier reportedly diagnosed cytomegalovirus status. There were some V segments, including TRBV6-2 and TRBV6-3, excluded as indistinguishable.

In the PCR, 60 Vbeta and 13 Jbeta primers were used. The repertoire was sequenced with immunoSEQ multiplex PCR; TCRdb's copy has only in-frame clones and lacks some. The table shows around 150,000 clones, with about 66% occurring only once. Germline assignment: CDR1 SGHVS and CDR2 FQNEAQ. The CDR3 extends over 15 amino acids. With 5 bases removed from V and 7 bases from J, the gap between germline ends came to 20 bases. This chain joins TRBV7-8 and TRBJ1-2; D perhaps matches TRBD1 (6 bases). The sequence came from a human donor in good health. The sample was PBMCs. CDR3 in amino acids: CASSARQEAHFGYTF. The CDR3 nucleotides read TGTGCCAGCAGCGCCCGACAGGAGGCCCATTTTGGCTACACCTTC. Based on the CDR3 plus reference TRBV7-8 and TRBJ1-2, the full variable domain is GAGVSQSPRYKVAKRGQDVALRCDPISGHVSLFWYQQALGQGPEFLTYFQNEAQLDKSGLPSDRFFAERPEGSVSTLKIQRTQQEDSAVYLCASSARQEAHFGYTFGSGTRLTVV.